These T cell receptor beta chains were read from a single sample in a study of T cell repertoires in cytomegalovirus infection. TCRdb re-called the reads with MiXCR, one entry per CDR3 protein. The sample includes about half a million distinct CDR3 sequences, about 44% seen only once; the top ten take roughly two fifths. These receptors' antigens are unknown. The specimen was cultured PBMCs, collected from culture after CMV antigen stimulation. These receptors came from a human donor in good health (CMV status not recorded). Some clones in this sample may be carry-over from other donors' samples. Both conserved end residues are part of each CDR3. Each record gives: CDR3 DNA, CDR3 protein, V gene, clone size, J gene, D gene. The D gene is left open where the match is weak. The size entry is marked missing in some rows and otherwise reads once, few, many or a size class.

cdr3_nt: TGCAGTGCCACGGGTCAGGCGGGGTTCCTCCAAGAGACCCAGTACTTC
cdr3_aa: CSATGQAGFLQETQYF
v_call: TRBV20-1
clone_size: few
j_call: TRBJ2-5
d_call: .

cdr3_nt: TGTGCCAGCATCGGACAGTTTGCGTTCTTC
cdr3_aa: CASIGQFAFF
v_call: TRBV2
clone_size: .
j_call: TRBJ2-1
d_call: .

cdr3_nt: TGTGCCAGCAGTCCAACAGCGGGAGAATCAGATACGCAGTATTTT
cdr3_aa: CASSPTAGESDTQYF
v_call: TRBV2
clone_size: .
j_call: TRBJ2-3
d_call: TRBD2

cdr3_nt: TGTGCCAGCAGCTTACGGGGATCAAGGACAGATACGCAGTATTTT
cdr3_aa: CASSLRGSRTDTQYF
v_call: TRBV7-9
clone_size: .
j_call: TRBJ2-3
d_call: .

cdr3_nt: TGTGCCAGCAGCTTAGCAACGGGGGGACAGCCCCAGCATTTT
cdr3_aa: CASSLATGGQPQHF
v_call: TRBV7-2
clone_size: .
j_call: TRBJ1-5
d_call: .

cdr3_nt: TGCAGTGCTAGAGGGACCCCGGGACAGGGGATCTACGAGCAGTACTTC
cdr3_aa: CSARGTPGQGIYEQYF
v_call: TRBV20-1
clone_size: .
j_call: TRBJ2-7
d_call: TRBD1

cdr3_nt: TGTGCCAGCAGCGGCCGATTTGTCCAAGAGACCCAGTACTTC
cdr3_aa: CASSGRFVQETQYF
v_call: TRBV7-2
clone_size: many
j_call: TRBJ2-5
d_call: .

cdr3_nt: TGTGCCAGCAGCCCCAGGGGACTAGCGGGGGGGCAGGAGCAGTTCTTC
cdr3_aa: CASSPRGLAGGQEQFF
v_call: TRBV7-8
clone_size: .
j_call: TRBJ2-1
d_call: TRBD2

cdr3_nt: TGCAGTGCTAGTCACAGGAAGGGGACAGATACGCAGTATTTT
cdr3_aa: CSASHRKGTDTQYF
v_call: TRBV20-1
clone_size: .
j_call: TRBJ2-3
d_call: .

cdr3_nt: TGTGCCAGCAGTTCCCCGCTGAACAATGAGCAGTTCTTC
cdr3_aa: CASSSPLNNEQFF
v_call: TRBV6-2/TRBV6-3
clone_size: few
j_call: TRBJ2-1
d_call: .

cdr3_nt: TGTGCCAGCAGCTCCGGAGGGACAGGAGGGGGAGATTACAATGAGCAGTTCTTC
cdr3_aa: CASSSGGTGGGDYNEQFF
v_call: TRBV11-3
clone_size: few
j_call: TRBJ2-1
d_call: TRBD1

cdr3_nt: TGTGCCAGCACCACCCCTGCGACTAGCCCAGATACGCAGTATTTT
cdr3_aa: CASTTPATSPDTQYF
v_call: TRBV6-1
clone_size: once
j_call: TRBJ2-3
d_call: TRBD2

cdr3_nt: TGCAGTGCTAGCTCATGGGAGGGACAAAACACCGGGGAGCTGTTTTTT
cdr3_aa: CSASSWEGQNTGELFF
v_call: TRBV20-1
clone_size: few
j_call: TRBJ2-2
d_call: .

cdr3_nt: TGTGCCAGTAGTCAGGGAGCACTGATCTCCTACGAGCAGTACTTC
cdr3_aa: CASSQGALISYEQYF
v_call: TRBV19
clone_size: .
j_call: TRBJ2-7
d_call: .